The 27 T cell receptor beta chains in this list originate from one sample, sequenced in a study of shared clonotypes between healthy human individuals. Clones were read by immunoSEQ multiplex PCR, and TCRdb kept only the in-frame ones, dropping some. Among just under 350,000 clones listed, less than 75% were seen once. The sample taken for sequencing was memory CD4+ T cells sorted from blood. Noted subset: CD45RA-negative fraction. The source of these receptors is a young man in good health.

The chain uses TRBV5-6 and TRBJ2-5; unclear D gene. CDR1 and CDR2 (germline): SGHDT, YYEEEE. The CDR3 covers 15 residues. Trimming took 0 bases from V and 4 from J, leaving 13 bases between them. This CDR3 reads CASSLVAAGRETQYF. CDR3 sequence (DNA): TGTGCCAGCAGCTTGGTCGCGGCCGGTCGAGAGACCCAGTACTTC.

This chain connects TRBV11-2 to TRBJ1-1; 7 bases are shared with TRBD1. In germline, CDR1 is SGHAT, CDR2 FQNNGV. The CDR3 length is 13 residues. J lost 5 bases, V lost 5 bases, and 5 bases had no gene match. The CDR3 loop is CASSRDRDTEAFF. As DNA, the CDR3 is TGTGCCAGCAGCCGCGACAGGGATACTGAAGCTTTCTTT.

The genes are TRBV2 and TRBJ1-2, with D hard to call. The CDR3 consists of 13 residues. V lost 6 bases, J lost 8 bases, and 16 bases lay in between. In germline, CDR1 is SNHLY, CDR2 FYNNEI. The CDR3 nucleotides read TGTGCCAGCAGCGCAACGGTACAGTCCGGCTACACCTTC. Protein sequence: CASSATVQSGYTF.

V and J are TRBV5-6 and TRBJ2-1; D gene uncertain. The CDR3 consists of 13 residues. CDR1 and CDR2 (germline): SGHDT, YYEEEE. Trimming removed 2 bases from V and 2 bases from J, with 5 bases in between. CDR3 bases: TGTGCCAGCAGCTTCACACCCTACAATGAGCAGTTCTTC. This translates into CASSFTPYNEQFF.

The rearrangement links TRBV6-6 to TRBJ1-6; 8 positions match TRBD1. The junction had 10 bases not matched to a gene; V was cut back by 5 bases and J by 10 bases. CDR1 MNHNY and CDR2 SVGAGI come from the germline V gene (reference sequence). The CDR3 totals 15 residues. The CDR3 is CASSPMTGEGSPLHF. The CDR3 coding sequence is TGTGCCAGCAGTCCAATGACAGGGGAAGGATCACCCCTCCACTTT.

This chain uses TRBV6-5 with TRBJ2-1; TRBD2 might be the D (5 bases). V gave up 5 bases and J gave up 6 bases, with 14 bases separating them. Per the germline V gene, CDR1 is MNHEY and CDR2 is SVGAGI. The length of the CDR3 is 14 residues. The CDR3 nucleotides read TGTGCCAGCAGTCTCAAGAGGGCGCGCAATGAGCAGTTCTTC. Amino acid sequence: CASSLKRARNEQFF.

In DNA, the CDR3 is TGTGCCAGCAGCTTAGCAGGATATAGCAATCAGCCCCAGCATTTT. Amino acid sequence: CASSLAGYSNQPQHF. The chain recombines TRBV7-8 with TRBJ1-5; no firm D call. V was trimmed by 0 bases and J by 0 bases, leaving 6 bases between them. Germline CDR1 SGHVS, CDR2 FQNEAQ. The CDR3 spans 15 residues.

This clone was seen a handful of times. The rearrangement joins TRBV4-3 to TRBJ2-7, with 13 positions matching TRBD2. The CDR3 is made up of 16 amino acids. V gave up 1 base and J gave up 4 bases; unmatched junction bases: 4. The V gene's germline CDR1 is LGHNA and CDR2 YSLEER. The CDR3 DNA is TGCGCCAGCAGCCAAGCCCGGACTAGCGGGAGTTACGAGCAGTACTTC. Its protein product is CASSQARTSGSYEQYF.

V gene TRBV7-9 combines with J gene TRBJ2-1, with 8 bases aligning to TRBD2. CDR3 length: 16 residues. With V trimmed by 0 bases and J by 6 bases, 7 bases remained unmatched. Germline lookup yields CDR1 SEHNR and CDR2 FQNEAQ (reference sequence). For the CDR3, the DNA is TGTGCCAGCAGCTTAGCCACTAGCGGAAGATCCAATGAGCAGTTCTTC. This translates into CASSLATSGRSNEQFF.

This chain links TRBV5-5 with TRBJ2-1; no reliable D call. V lost 4 bases and J 4 bases, leaving 9 bases between the germline ends. Germline V CDR1 and CDR2: SGHKS, YYEKEE (reference sequence). CDR3 length: 13 amino acids. Here the CDR3 reads CASSPRSYNEQFF. The DNA of the CDR3 is TGTGCCAGCAGCCCCAGATCATACAATGAGCAGTTCTTC.

This sequence joins TRBV5-4 and TRBJ2-2; D is uncertain. Per the germline V gene, CDR1 is SGHNT and CDR2 is YYREEE (reference sequence). This CDR3 contains 14 residues. Trimming shortened V by 9 bases and J by 2 bases, and 14 bases separated the two germline ends. CDR3 amino acids: CATRLILNTGELFF. The DNA for the CDR3 is TGTGCCACCCGGTTAATCTTAAACACCGGGGAGCTGTTTTTT. Full variable domain (rest looked up from reference TRBV5-4 and TRBJ2-2): ETGVTQSPTHLIKTRGQQVTLRCSSQSGHNTVSWYQQALGQGPQFIFQYYREEENGRGNFPPRFSGLQFPNYSSELNVNALELDDSALYLCATRLILNTGELFFGEGSRLTVL.

The chain joins TRBV18 to TRBJ1-1; no firm D call. The germline V gene encodes CDR1 KGHSH and CDR2 LQKENI. The length of the CDR3 is 14 residues. The V and J ends lost 5 bases and 0 bases respectively, with 10 bases between them. The CDR3 loop is CASSSGRMNTEAFF. The CDR3, as DNA: TGTGCCAGCTCATCTGGCCGTATGAACACTGAAGCTTTCTTT.

The rearrangement links TRBV19 to TRBJ2-1; TRBD2 matches at 15 bases. The J segment lost 7 bases and the V segment lost 5 bases, leaving 15 bases of the junction unmatched. The CDR3 runs 19 residues. Germline CDR1 is LNHDA and CDR2 is SQIVND (reference sequence). The CDR3 bases are TGTGCCAGTAGTCGATCCGGGACTAGCGGGAGGCTTGTCCCTAATGAGCAGTTCTTC. Translated, it gives CASSRSGTSGRLVPNEQFF.

This clone has only a few counts. The chain combines TRBV30 with TRBJ1-5, with D possibly matching TRBD1 (6 bases). The length of the CDR3 is 16 residues. The V and J ends lost 1 base and 4 bases respectively, with 17 bases between them. Germline V gene lookup returns CDR1 GTSNPN and CDR2 SVGIG (reference sequence). Written as DNA, the CDR3 is TGTGCCTGGAGTGCCCCGGGACAAGGGATTAATCAGCCCCAGCATTTT. As protein: CAWSAPGQGINQPQHF.

The CDR3 region is CASSVGLTQTYEQYF. In DNA form, the CDR3 reads TGTGCCAGCAGCGTAGGCTTAACACAAACCTACGAGCAGTACTTC. This chain joins TRBV9 and TRBJ2-7; D is undetermined. The V and J ends lost 0 bases and 2 bases respectively, with 12 bases between them. This CDR3 has 15 residues. The germline gives CDR1 SGDLS, CDR2 YYNGEE.

On this clone itself: A much larger clone lies one base from this, so it may be a read error. Other DNA sequences in this sample translate to the same CDR3. The chain joins TRBV27 to TRBJ2-7; D perhaps matches TRBD2 (5 bases). This CDR3 comprises 14 residues. Germline CDR1 reads MNHEY; CDR2 reads SMNVEV (reference sequence). V was trimmed by 6 bases and J by 2 bases, leaving 14 bases between them. The CDR3 loop reads CASRPSGSPYEQYF. CDR3 nucleotides: TGTGCCAGCAGGCCTAGTGGGAGCCCCTACGAGCAGTACTTC.

V and J are TRBV28 and TRBJ2-1; D possibly corresponds to TRBD2 (6 bases). The germline CDR1 and CDR2 sequences are MDHEN and SYDVKM. The CDR3 spans 15 residues. Trimming took 1 base from V and 4 from J, leaving 11 bases between them. CDR3 protein: CASSLSLGGYNEQFF. The CDR3 DNA is TGTGCCAGCAGTTTATCTCTGGGGGGTTACAATGAGCAGTTCTTC. The whole variable domain, filled in from reference TRBV28 and TRBJ2-1, reads DVKVTQSSRYLVKRTGEKVFLECVQDMDHENMFWYRQDPGLGLRLIYFSYDVKMKEKGDIPEGYSVSREKKERFSLILESASTNQTSMYLCASSLSLGGYNEQFFGPGTRLTVL.

As concerns this clone: At one end the junction does not follow the germline gene, possibly because of a read error. The CDR3 loop is CASSMGLAGDGTQYF. DNA for the CDR3: TGTGCTAGCAGCATGGGACTAGCGGGAGACGGGACCCAGTACTTC. This chain connects TRBV7-7 to TRBJ2-5; 14 bases match TRBD2. The CDR3 consists of 15 residues. In germline, CDR1 is SSHAT, CDR2 FNYEAQ (reference sequence).

The V call is TRBV7-6, the J call TRBJ2-7, with 7 nucleotides matching TRBD2. CDR3 size: 16 residues. Germline values: CDR1 SGHVS, CDR2 FNYEAQ. V was pared by 5 bases and J by 2 bases, with 12 bases of the junction left unmatched. This CDR3 is CASSPLGTAGAYEQYF. CDR3 in DNA: TGTGCCAGCAGCCCCCTGGGGACCGCGGGAGCCTACGAGCAGTACTTC.

This chain joins TRBV5-6 and TRBJ1-4; unclear D gene. The germline V and J ends were trimmed by 0 bases and 8 bases, with 11 bases remaining between them. CDR3 length equals 14 residues. CDR1 is SGHDT, CDR2 YYEEEE, per germline. Written as DNA, the CDR3 is TGTGCCAGCAGCTTGGGCCAATCTTGGGAAAAACTGTTTTTT. Its protein product is CASSLGQSWEKLFF.

The rearrangement uses TRBV5-5 and TRBJ2-1, with D possibly TRBD2 on 5 matching bases. Germline V gives CDR1 SGHKS, CDR2 YYEKEE (reference sequence). Trimming removed 2 bases from V and 6 bases from J, with 18 bases in between. CDR3 length: 16 amino acids. The CDR3 coding sequence is TGTGCCAGCAGCTTTTCGAGGGTTCGGTCCGCCAATGAGCAGTTCTTC. Translation gives CASSFSRVRSANEQFF.

The V and J genes are TRBV5-6 and TRBJ1-5; weak D call: TRBD1 (6 bases). Germline V gene lookup returns CDR1 SGHDT and CDR2 YYEEEE. CDR3 size: 15 residues. Trimming took 2 bases from V and 2 from J, leaving 11 bases between them. The CDR3 nucleotides are TGTGCCAGCAGCTTTGGGGGGCGCGGCAATCAGCCCCAGCATTTT. Its translation is CASSFGGRGNQPQHF.

Regarding this clone: Germline is not matched at one junction end, which may reflect a read error. V usage is TRBV7-7 and J usage is TRBJ2-1; no clear D. This CDR3 has 14 residues. Germline CDR1 SSHAT, CDR2 FNYEAQ (reference sequence). CDR3 residues: CASSLSDRDNEQFF. The DNA for the CDR3 is TGTGCTAGCAGCTTATCGGACCGGGACAATGAGCAGTTCTTC.

This clone has just one count. This chain links TRBV28 with TRBJ2-5, with D perhaps matching TRBD2 (6 bases). This CDR3 region has 14 residues. CDR1 is MDHEN and CDR2 is SYDVKM in the germline V gene. Trimming left V 10 bases short and J 0 bases short, with 15 bases between. The CDR3 region has the DNA TGTGCCACCATTGGGCGGGACTACCAAGAGACCCAGTACTTC. Translation gives CATIGRDYQETQYF.

The V gene is TRBV5-6, the J gene TRBJ1-5; maybe TRBD1 (6 bases). From germline, CDR1 is SGHDT and CDR2 YYEEEE. The CDR3 contains 16 residues. V was pared by 2 bases and J by 0 bases, with 12 bases between. CDR3 region: CASSFGGAYSNQPQHF. The CDR3, as DNA: TGTGCCAGCAGCTTCGGGGGGGCGTATAGCAATCAGCCCCAGCATTTT.

The chain uses TRBV30 and TRBJ2-7; 7 bases fit TRBD2. The CDR3 has 13 residues. V lost 2 bases, J lost 4 bases, and 5 bases stayed unmatched. Germline V lookup: CDR1 GTSNPN, CDR2 SVGIG (reference sequence). The CDR3 nucleotides read TGTGCCTGGAGTCTTGGAGCGGGATACGAGCAGTACTTC. Encoded protein: CAWSLGAGYEQYF.

The chain has TRBV14 and TRBJ2-1, with D perhaps matching TRBD2 (5 bases). Trimming removed 0 bases from V and 13 bases from J, with 10 bases in between. Germline CDR1 is SGHDN and CDR2 is FVKESK. The CDR3 has 12 residues. The CDR3 region is CASSQDRGKQFF. The CDR3, as DNA: TGTGCCAGCAGCCAAGATAGAGGGAAACAGTTCTTC.